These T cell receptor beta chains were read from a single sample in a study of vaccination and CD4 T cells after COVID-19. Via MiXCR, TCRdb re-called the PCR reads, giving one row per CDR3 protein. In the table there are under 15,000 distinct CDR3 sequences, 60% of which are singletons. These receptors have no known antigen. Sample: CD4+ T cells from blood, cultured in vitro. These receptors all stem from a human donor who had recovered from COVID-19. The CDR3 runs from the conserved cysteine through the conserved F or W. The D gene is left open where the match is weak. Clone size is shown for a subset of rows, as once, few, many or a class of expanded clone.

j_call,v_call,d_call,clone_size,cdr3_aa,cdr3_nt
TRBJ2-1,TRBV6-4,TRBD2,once,CASSEVAGGYNEQFF,TGTGCCAGCAGTGAAGTAGCGGGAGGGTACAATGAGCAGTTCTTC
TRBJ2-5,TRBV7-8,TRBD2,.,CASSLSWEGPGTQYF,TGTGCCAGCAGCTTATCGTGGGAGGGCCCCGGGACCCAGTACTTC
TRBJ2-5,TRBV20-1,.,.,CSVTLYKEGATGGAQYF,TGCAGTGTGACTCTCTACAAAGAGGGGGCAACGGGAGGGGCCCAGTACTTC
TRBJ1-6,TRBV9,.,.,CASSVDPNSPLHF,TGTGCCAGCAGCGTAGACCCTAATTCACCCCTCCACTTT
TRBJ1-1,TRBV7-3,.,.,CASSLTQNTEAFF,TGTGCCAGCAGCTTAACCCAGAACACTGAAGCTTTCTTT
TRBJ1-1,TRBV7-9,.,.,CASVPEWGTEAFF,TGTGCCAGCGTTCCCGAATGGGGCACTGAAGCTTTCTTT
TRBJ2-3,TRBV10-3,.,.,CAISDRLVTDTQYF,TGTGCCATCAGTGATAGGTTGGTGACAGATACGCAGTATTTT
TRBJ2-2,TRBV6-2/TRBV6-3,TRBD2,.,CASTRTSGPRGTGELFF,TGTGCCAGCACCCGGACTAGCGGGCCCCGGGGCACCGGGGAGCTGTTTTTT
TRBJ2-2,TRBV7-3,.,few,CASSFDRSGELFF,TGTGCCAGCAGCTTTGATCGATCCGGGGAGCTGTTTTTT
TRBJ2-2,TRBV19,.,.,CASIMTGNTGELFF,TGTGCCAGTATTATGACAGGGAACACCGGGGAGCTGTTTTTT
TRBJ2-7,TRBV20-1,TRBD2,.,CSARILAGGGYEQYF,TGCAGTGCTAGGATACTAGCGGGGGGGGGCTACGAGCAGTACTTC
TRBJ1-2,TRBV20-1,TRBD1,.,CSASAWTGGDYGYTF,TGCAGTGCTAGTGCCTGGACAGGGGGAGACTATGGCTACACCTTC
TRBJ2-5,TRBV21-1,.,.,CASSKLEYQETQYF,TGTGCCAGCAGCAAACTTGAGTACCAAGAGACCCAGTACTTC
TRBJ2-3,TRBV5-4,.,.,CASSLDSGFTDTQYF,TGTGCCAGCAGCTTGGATTCGGGTTTCACAGATACGCAGTATTTT
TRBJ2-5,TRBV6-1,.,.,CASRPRGETQYF,TGTGCCAGCAGGCCCCGTGGAGAGACCCAGTACTTC
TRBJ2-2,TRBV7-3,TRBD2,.,CASSLIGGANTGELFF,TGTGCCAGCAGCTTAATTGGGGGGGCGAACACCGGGGAGCTGTTTTTT
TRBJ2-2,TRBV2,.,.,CASRASGTIPGELFF,TGTGCCAGCAGGGCCTCCGGGACCATCCCCGGGGAGCTGTTTTTT
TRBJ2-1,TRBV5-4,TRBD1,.,CASSPRDRGRQFF,TGTGCCAGCAGCCCCCGGGACAGGGGGCGGCAGTTCTTC